The 3 T cell receptor beta chains below were found in one sample sequenced in a study of blood T cell repertoires in COVID-19. Using immunoSEQ multiplex PCR, the repertoire was profiled, and TCRdb retains in-frame clones only, with some absent. The sample carries about 140,000 clones, more than 75% recorded once. Material for sequencing was peripheral blood. The receptors shown here come from a man aged 50 to 59 who had recovered from COVID-19.

This chain connects TRBV25-1 to TRBJ2-7; perhaps TRBD1 as D (6 bases). Germline lookup yields CDR1 MGHDK and CDR2 SYGVNS. The CDR3 has 15 residues. The germline V and J ends were trimmed by 2 bases and 5 bases, with 16 bases remaining between them. CDR3: CASSEHGTTGDEQYF. The CDR3 coding sequence is TGTGCCAGCAGTGAACACGGGACAACTGGGGACGAGCAGTACTTC.

The rearrangement links TRBV18 to TRBJ1-2; D not resolved. V gave up 0 bases and J gave up 9 bases, with 14 bases separating them. The CDR3 sequence is 14 residues long. CDR1 is KGHSH and CDR2 is LQKENI in the germline V gene. The CDR3 reads CASSPPFDGESYTF. The CDR3 nucleotides are TGTGCCAGCTCACCACCGTTCGACGGGGAAAGCTACACCTTC.

This chain joins TRBV2 and TRBJ1-2; 8 positions match TRBD1. Looked up from germline, CDR1 is SNHLY and CDR2 is FYNNEI. The CDR3 covers 15 residues. Trimming took 3 bases from V and 6 from J; bases not matched to a gene: 9. CDR3 region: CASSDRGQDEDGYTF. In nucleotides, the CDR3 is TGTGCCAGCAGTGATAGGGGACAGGATGAAGATGGCTACACCTTC.